The rows below give T cell receptor beta chains drawn from one sample of a study of metastatic and nonmetastatic thyroid tumors. TCRdb ran MiXCR on the PCR reads. The data show about 38,000 clones, about half seen once. Sequencing was carried out using tumor tissue. These receptors were collected from a male donor with papillary thyroid cancer or a benign thyroid nodule (not recorded which). Some clones in this sample may be carry-over from other donors' samples. Both conserved end residues are part of each CDR3. D genes are given only for firm matches. Clone size is shown for a subset of rows, as once, few, many or a class of expanded clone.

.	TRBV20-1	15	.	TRBJ2-7	CSAFEPGRGSYEQYF	TGCAGTGCTTTTGAGCCGGGACGCGGCTCCTACGAGCAGTACTTC
.	TRBV6-2/TRBV6-3	14	.	TRBJ2-1	CASSYHEAYNEQFF	TGTGCCAGCAGTTACCACGAGGCCTACAATGAGCAGTTCTTC
TRBD1	TRBV2	15	few	TRBJ1-5	CANRPPGQAYQPQHF	TGTGCCAACAGACCCCCGGGACAGGCGTATCAGCCCCAGCATTTT
.	TRBV6-1	14	few	TRBJ2-5	CASSEQVEGKTQYF	TGTGCCAGCAGTGAACAAGTTGAGGGAAAGACCCAGTACTTC
.	TRBV10-3	13	many	TRBJ2-1	CAIRTGRENEQFF	TGTGCCATCCGGACAGGGAGGGAGAATGAGCAGTTCTTC
.	TRBV20-1	16	.	TRBJ2-6	CSARLDLSSGANVLTF	TGCAGTGCCCGGTTAGACTTGAGCTCTGGGGCCAACGTCCTGACTTTC
.	TRBV11-2	19	.	TRBJ1-1	CASSFGAYTAGGVNTEAFF	TGTGCCAGCAGCTTTGGGGCCTATACGGCTGGAGGGGTGAACACTGAAGCTTTCTTT
TRBD1	TRBV6-5	12	.	TRBJ1-1	CASRDRVTEAFF	TGTGCCAGCAGGGACAGGGTAACTGAAGCTTTCTTT
TRBD1	TRBV6-1	14	few	TRBJ2-2	CASQGTGGTGELFF	TGTGCCAGCCAAGGGACAGGGGGGACCGGGGAGCTGTTTTTT
TRBD2	TRBV20-1	18	.	TRBJ2-1	CSARVGGLAIRSYNEQFF	TGCAGTGCCCGTGTCGGGGGACTAGCAATTCGCTCCTACAATGAGCAGTTCTTC
TRBD2	TRBV4-1	16	few	TRBJ2-7	CASSFAPGLAAYEQYF	TGCGCCAGCAGCTTCGCGCCGGGACTAGCGGCCTACGAGCAGTACTTC
TRBD1	TRBV6-4	15	.	TRBJ2-2	CASSAGQGETGELFF	TGTGCCAGCAGCGCGGGACAGGGAGAGACCGGGGAGCTGTTTTTT
TRBD2	TRBV12-3/TRBV12-4	15	.	TRBJ2-7	CASSPILAGVHEQYF	TGTGCCAGCAGTCCAATACTGGCGGGGGTCCACGAGCAGTACTTC
.	TRBV19	15	.	TRBJ1-5	CASISNGVSNQPQHF	TGTGCCAGTATCTCGAACGGGGTTAGCAATCAGCCCCAGCATTTT
.	TRBV6-1	13	.	TRBJ1-1	CASSDRVNTEAFF	TGTGCCAGCAGTGACAGGGTGAACACTGAAGCTTTCTTT
TRBD1	TRBV20-1	16	.	TRBJ1-6	CSARDLLTGDNSPLHF	TGCAGTGCTAGAGACCTTCTGACAGGGGATAATTCACCCCTCCACTTT
.	TRBV28	14	.	TRBJ1-1	CASHSGGRDTEAFF	TGTGCCAGCCACTCGGGGGGCAGGGACACTGAAGCTTTCTTT
.	TRBV6-2/TRBV6-3	16	.	TRBJ2-1	CASSDGGHDTTDEQFF	TGTGCCAGCAGTGACGGGGGACACGACACGACGGATGAGCAGTTCTTC
.	TRBV11-2	16	.	TRBJ2-1	CASSSQTGLPTGEQFF	TGTGCCAGCAGCTCGCAGACGGGACTGCCGACAGGTGAGCAGTTCTTC
.	TRBV6-1	17	.	TRBJ2-3	CASSKDGKERFRDTQYF	TGTGCCAGCAGTAAGGACGGGAAAGAGAGATTCAGAGATACGCAGTATTTT
TRBD1	TRBV19	16	.	TRBJ1-5	CASSIQGQGGNQPQHF	TGTGCCAGTAGTATCCAAGGACAGGGTGGCAATCAGCCCCAGCATTTT
TRBD1	TRBV2	14	.	TRBJ1-5	CASSQTGGGQPQHF	TGTGCCAGCAGTCAGACAGGGGGCGGTCAGCCCCAGCATTTT
TRBD2	TRBV9	18	.	TRBJ2-6	CASSGLAGGNSGANVLTF	TGTGCCAGCAGCGGACTAGCGGGAGGGAACTCTGGGGCCAACGTCCTGACTTTC
.	TRBV24-1	14	.	TRBJ1-2	CATSEADRFYGYTF	TGTGCCACCAGTGAGGCCGACAGGTTCTATGGCTACACCTTC
TRBD1	TRBV27	14	few	TRBJ2-2	CASSLGQLTGELFF	TGTGCCAGCAGTTTGGGACAGCTTACCGGGGAGCTGTTTTTT
TRBD1	TRBV10-1	20	.	TRBJ2-3	CASNGLPGQGARLGTDTQYF	TGCGCCAGCAACGGCCTACCGGGACAGGGGGCGCGACTAGGCACAGATACGCAGTATTTT
.	TRBV12-3/TRBV12-4	14	.	TRBJ1-4	CASNNGGRREKLFF	TGTGCCAGCAATAACGGAGGCCGGCGAGAAAAACTGTTTTTT
.	TRBV11-2	17	.	TRBJ2-2	CASSLELVGYNTGELFF	TGTGCCAGCAGCTTAGAACTAGTAGGGTACAACACCGGGGAGCTGTTTTTT
.	TRBV12-3/TRBV12-4	13	medium-sized	TRBJ2-3	CASVGGDTDTQYF	TGTGCCAGCGTGGGAGGAGACACAGATACGCAGTATTTT
TRBD1	TRBV6-1	14	.	TRBJ1-4	CASRGDRANEKLFF	TGTGCCAGCAGGGGAGACAGGGCTAATGAAAAACTGTTTTTT
TRBD1	TRBV12-3/TRBV12-4	16	.	TRBJ1-5	CASSLGMYRGDQPQHF	TGTGCCAGCAGTTTAGGGATGTACAGGGGGGATCAGCCCCAGCATTTT
TRBD2	TRBV11-2	17	.	TRBJ2-7	CASSLDWGLAGAREQYF	TGTGCCAGCAGCTTAGATTGGGGTCTAGCGGGGGCCCGCGAGCAGTACTTC
TRBD2	TRBV11-3	15	.	TRBJ2-2	CASSQGLADTGELFF	TGTGCCAGCAGCCAGGGACTAGCGGACACCGGGGAGCTGTTTTTT
.	TRBV2	13	few	TRBJ2-7	CASSWELSYEQYF	TGTGCCAGCAGCTGGGAGTTGTCCTACGAGCAGTACTTC
.	TRBV9	15	.	TRBJ2-2	CASSGGRAMTGELFF	TGTGCCAGCAGCGGTGGTCGGGCAATGACCGGGGAGCTGTTTTTT
TRBD1	TRBV7-8	13	.	TRBJ1-1	CASSLTGGTEAFF	TGTGCCAGCAGCCTCACAGGGGGGACTGAAGCTTTCTTT
.	TRBV15	14	.	TRBJ1-1	CATSPGWGTTEAFF	TGTGCCACCAGTCCCGGTTGGGGTACCACTGAAGCTTTCTTT
TRBD1	TRBV6-1	14	.	TRBJ2-7	CASSRTGGQYEQYF	TGTGCCAGCAGTCGGACAGGGGGCCAGTACGAGCAGTACTTC
.	TRBV4-1	15	.	TRBJ2-7	CASSQELGVTYEQYF	TGCGCCAGCAGCCAAGAGCTCGGGGTCACCTACGAGCAGTACTTC
TRBD1	TRBV19	14	.	TRBJ2-7	CASSPRDRVFEQYF	TGTGCCAGTAGTCCCCGGGACAGGGTTTTCGAGCAGTACTTC
TRBD2	TRBV11-2	17	.	TRBJ2-3	CASSLVTTSGGADTQYF	TGTGCCAGCAGCTTAGTGACGACTAGCGGGGGCGCAGATACGCAGTATTTT
TRBD1	TRBV6-1	14	few	TRBJ2-7	CASSIRTGSDEQYF	TGTGCCAGCAGTATACGGACAGGGAGCGACGAGCAGTACTTC
.	TRBV19	15	few	TRBJ2-1	CASRHRPGSYNEQFF	TGTGCCAGTAGACACCGACCAGGCTCCTACAATGAGCAGTTCTTC
TRBD2	TRBV20-1	16	.	TRBJ2-1	CSARVESAGGFVEQFF	TGCAGTGCTAGAGTCGAGTCGGCGGGAGGGTTCGTGGAGCAGTTCTTC
.	TRBV29-1	16	.	TRBJ1-1	CSVVRLRDPSDTEAFF	TGCAGCGTTGTCAGATTAAGGGACCCATCGGACACTGAAGCTTTCTTT
.	TRBV6-2/TRBV6-3	13	.	TRBJ1-5	CASTRGEHQPQHF	TGTGCCAGCACCAGGGGAGAGCATCAGCCCCAGCATTTT
TRBD1	TRBV4-2	17	.	TRBJ1-1	CASSQEDLGQGSTEAFF	TGTGCCAGCAGCCAAGAGGATCTGGGACAGGGGTCCACTGAAGCTTTCTTT
.	TRBV10-3	11	few	TRBJ2-7	CAIRAGTEQYF	TGTGCCATCAGGGCAGGGACCGAGCAGTACTTC